This T cell receptor beta chain was recorded in a study of T cell responses to AZD1222 COVID-19 vaccine. This CDR3 comprises 15 residues. Only in-frame clones appear in the TCRdb table, and some are missing; sequencing was by immunoSEQ multiplex PCR. The sample lists under 200,000 clones, approximately 90% occurring once. The sequence was collected from an adult who received the AZD1222 COVID-19 vaccine. This specimen consisted of peripheral blood, obtained 28 days after the second AZD1222 dose. The gene calls are TRBV21-1 and TRBJ2-7. TRBV21-1 is noted as a pseudogene. CDR3 loop: CASSKGLSHSYEQYF. The CDR3 DNA follows: TGTGCCAGCAGCAAAGGACTCTCCCACAGCTACGAGCAGTACTTC.